The clone carrying this T cell receptor (beta chain) was seen ten or more times. Its antigen remains unidentified. The data derive from a study of human T cells and chemical hapten exposure. For the study at large: DPC (0.01%) was patch tested on the upper back and read at 6 days. Across samples, TCR yields varied, mostly owing to small differences in pooled library volumes. Overall study findings and caveats: The formation of large CDR3 similarity clusters by expanded TCRs significantly exceeded that of controls.

MiXCR was run by TCRdb on the RACE reads, yielding one entry per CDR3 protein. The table includes tens of thousands of distinct CDR3 sequences, 11% detected once. Time point reported: patch test 1, 2 weeks after DPC sensitization. Treatment: therapeutic diphenylcyclopropenone sensitization with weekly scalp DPC. The authors extracted total RNA from unfractionated whole blood. J was trimmed by 8 bases and V by 2 bases; bases with no gene match: 5. The germline V gene encodes CDR1 SGHAT and CDR2 FQNNGV. The CDR3 runs 13 residues. This material consisted of whole blood, taken in connection with sensitization to the hapten diphenylcyclopropenone (DPC). The chain is built from TRBV11-2 and TRBJ1-2, with 7 bases matching TRBD1. This clonotype was obtained from a woman aged 40-49 years with alopecia areata. Some clones in this sample may be carry-over from other donors' samples. DNA of the CDR3: TGTGCCAGCAGCTTATCAGGGGGAGGCGGCTACACCTTC. Translating gives CASSLSGGGGYTF.